This T cell receptor beta chain was recovered during a study of cytomegalovirus exposure and HLA in healthy donors. This CDR3 comprises 16 residues. In germline, CDR1 is SGHRS, CDR2 YFSETQ. Trimming removed 4 bases from V and 5 bases from J; junction bases left unmatched: 9. The primer mix had 60 Vbeta and 13 Jbeta primers. Assay: immunoSEQ multiplex PCR; the TCRdb copy retains only in-frame clones and omits some. This sample carries some 90,000 clones, around four fifths of them seen once, and the ten largest clones take 4% to 5.5%. This receptor was taken from a male donor in good health and CMV-seropositive. Sequences were obtained from PBMCs. The genes are TRBV5-1 and TRBJ1-1; TRBD1 matches 12 bases. Here the CDR3 DNA reads TGCGCCAGCAGCAGGGGACAGGGGGCGAGTGGGACTGAAGCTTTCTTT. As protein: CASSRGQGASGTEAFF.